Below, 22 T cell receptor beta chains from the same sample are listed, as sequenced in a study of T cells in localized non-small cell lung cancer. Sequencing used immunoSEQ multiplex PCR; TCRdb keeps in-frame clones, though not all of them. The table includes 23,000 or so clones, around nine tenths detected once. Material: peripheral blood, obtained before any cancer treatment. These TCRs come from a man between 40 and 75 years old with stage I squamous cell lung carcinoma.

The chain combines TRBV10-1 with TRBJ2-3; D might be TRBD1 (6 bases). The CDR3 spans 13 residues. Germline V gives CDR1 WNHNN, CDR2 SYGVQD (reference sequence). Trimming pared 8 bases from V and 6 bases from J, leaving 15 bases between. CDR3 DNA: TGCGCCAGCCGACAGGTTGTGTCGGATACGCAGTATTTT. It codes for CASRQVVSDTQYF.

J is TRBJ2-5 and V is TRBV18, with no clear D. V was clipped by 2 bases and J by 3 bases, with 10 bases between them. Per the germline V gene, CDR1 is KGHSH and CDR2 is LQKENI. The CDR3 spans 14 residues. The CDR3 DNA sequence: TGTGCCAGCTCACCATTCTCTAGGGAAGAGACCCAGTACTTC. This encodes CASSPFSREETQYF.

The chain employs TRBV9 and TRBJ2-3, with 10 bases identical to TRBD2. This CDR3 has 15 residues. J gave up 5 bases and V 4 bases, and 7 bases lay outside the gene matches. Germline V CDR1 and CDR2: SGDLS, YYNGEE. The CDR3 DNA follows: TGTGCCAGCAGCCGAAGCGGGGGGGCCAAAGATACGCAGTATTTT. Its translation: CASSRSGGAKDTQYF. Filled out from reference TRBV9 and TRBJ2-3, the complete variable domain reads DSGVTQTPKHLITATGQRVTLRCSPRSGDLSVYWYQQSLDQGLQFLIQYYNGEERAKGNILERFSAQQFPDLHSELNLSSLELGDSALYFCASSRSGGAKDTQYFGPGTRLTVL.

The rearrangement links TRBV7-2 to TRBJ2-5; no clear D. This CDR3 is 14 amino acids long. From germline, CDR1 is SGHTA and CDR2 FQGNSA. Trimming shortened V by 0 bases and J by 1 base, and 6 bases separated the two germline ends. CDR3 sequence (DNA): TGTGCCAGCAGCTTAGCGCCAGCCCAAGAGACCCAGTACTTC. Amino acid sequence: CASSLAPAQETQYF.

The chain has TRBV4-3 and TRBJ2-7; 9 nucleotides match TRBD1. V gave up 0 bases and J gave up 2 bases; unmatched junction bases: 2. In germline, CDR1 is LGHNA, CDR2 YSLEER. CDR3 length equals 15 residues. CDR3 bases: TGCGCCAGCAGCCAAGAGGACAGGGGTACCTACGAGCAGTACTTC. It specifies CASSQEDRGTYEQYF.

This clone has only one observation. The CDR3 protein is CASSPLSGTMLYTF. CDR3 DNA sequence: TGTGCCAGCAGCCCCTTGTCCGGGACCATGCTCTACACCTTC. The chain combines TRBV13 with TRBJ1-2, with D tentatively TRBD1 (5 bases). The V end was cut by 5 bases, the J end by 10 bases, with 20 bases between. The V gene's germline CDR1 is PRHDT and CDR2 FYEKMQ (reference sequence). The CDR3 spans 14 residues.

The gene calls are TRBV7-6 and TRBJ2-3; D gene unclear. The CDR3 has 15 residues. Germline values: CDR1 SGHVS, CDR2 FNYEAQ. V was pared by 1 base and J by 6 bases, with 14 bases between. This chain's CDR3 is CASSLEAPPLDTQYF. CDR3 nucleotides: TGTGCCAGCAGCTTAGAGGCGCCCCCCCTGGATACGCAGTATTTT.

The chain has TRBV5-6 and TRBJ1-3, with D tentatively TRBD1 (5 bases). V lost 0 bases, J lost 4 bases, and 17 bases lay in between. Germline assignment: CDR1 SGHDT and CDR2 YYEEEE. The CDR3 loop spans 17 amino acids. This chain's CDR3 is CASSLGSRGVVGNTIYF. CDR3 in DNA: TGTGCCAGCAGCTTGGGTTCAAGGGGTGTCGTCGGAAACACCATATATTTT.

V gene TRBV2 combines with J gene TRBJ2-3; D ambiguous. Germline CDR1 is SNHLY and CDR2 is FYNNEI. V lost 6 bases and J 4 bases, leaving 17 bases between the germline ends. This CDR3 comprises 15 residues. CDR3 nucleotides: TGTGCCAGCAGCCTAAGACCCTCCGGTCCAGATACGCAGTATTTT. Translation: CASSLRPSGPDTQYF.

V and J are TRBV18 and TRBJ1-1; D not resolved. Looked up from germline, CDR1 is KGHSH and CDR2 is LQKENI. V was shortened by 8 bases and J by 1 base, with 17 bases between the two germline ends. The CDR3 totals 15 residues. The CDR3 nucleotides are TGTGCCAGCACATTCACCTTGGGATCGAACACTGAAGCTTTCTTT. It specifies CASTFTLGSNTEAFF.

The rearrangement links TRBV7-9 to TRBJ1-2; possible D gene TRBD1, 6 bases. V was trimmed by 4 bases and J by 8 bases, leaving 23 bases between them. Germline CDR1 SEHNR, CDR2 FQNEAQ (reference sequence). The CDR3 is 16 amino acids. The CDR3 coding sequence is TGTGCCAGCAGCTCCATAGGGGGGGACGAGGAAAGGGGCTACACCTTC. As protein: CASSSIGGDEERGYTF.

The chain recombines TRBV30 with TRBJ2-2; 8 bases align to TRBD1. The CDR3 has 14 amino acids. Germline CDR1 and CDR2: GTSNPN and SVGIG (reference sequence). J lost 4 bases, V lost 0 bases, and 1 base had no gene match. In nucleotides, the CDR3 is TGTGCCTGGAGTGTTCAGGGGGCCACCGGGGAGCTGTTTTTT. It translates to CAWSVQGATGELFF.

This clone was detected a few times. The J gene is TRBJ1-2, the V gene TRBV7-2, with D unresolved. The CDR3 runs to 13 residues. V lost 2 bases and J lost 6, with 10 bases in between. Germline V gene lookup returns CDR1 SGHTA and CDR2 FQGNSA. CDR3 in DNA: TGTGCCAGCAGCTTACTCAGGACGGATGGCTACACCTTC. Its translation: CASSLLRTDGYTF.

The J gene is TRBJ2-7, the V gene TRBV7-2; D gene ambiguous. V gave up 5 bases and J gave up 0 bases, with 14 bases separating them. CDR1 SGHTA and CDR2 FQGNSA come from the germline V gene. The CDR3 length is 15 residues. CDR3 protein: CASSKVEFGSYEQYF. The CDR3 DNA is TGTGCCAGCAGCAAGGTCGAGTTCGGCTCCTACGAGCAGTACTTC.

The J gene is TRBJ1-2, the V gene TRBV6-5; no clear D. This CDR3 contains 14 residues. V was cut by 7 bases and J by 2 bases, with 14 bases left in between. Germline V CDR1 and CDR2: MNHEY, SVGAGI. The CDR3 DNA follows: TGTGCCAGCACGCCGTTGGAGGGAAACTATGGCTACACCTTC. Translation gives CASTPLEGNYGYTF.

The chain has TRBV7-9 and TRBJ2-3; 13 bases are shared with TRBD2. Germline V gives CDR1 SEHNR, CDR2 FQNEAQ (reference sequence). V lost 5 bases to trimming and J lost 3 bases; unmatched junction nucleotides: 5. CDR3 length equals 16 residues. CDR3 sequence: CASSVLAGGPTDTQYF. CDR3 bases: TGTGCCAGCAGCGTACTAGCGGGGGGGCCTACAGATACGCAGTATTTT.

The chain employs TRBV6-5 and TRBJ1-3; D may be TRBD1 (5 bases). The CDR3 sequence is 15 residues long. Germline assignment: CDR1 MNHEY and CDR2 SVGAGI. V was shortened by 0 bases and J by 1 base, with 7 bases between the two germline ends. CDR3 sequence: CASSYSGGSGNTIYF. CDR3 nucleotide sequence: TGTGCCAGCAGTTACTCGGGGGGATCTGGAAACACCATATATTTT.

The chain has TRBV7-9 and TRBJ1-4; D might be TRBD1 (6 bases). This CDR3 comprises 16 residues. Germline loops: CDR1 SEHNR, CDR2 FQNEAQ (reference sequence). V lost 2 bases and J lost 4, with 14 bases in between. DNA for the CDR3: TGTGCCAGCAGCTTACTAGGACAGATCAATAATGAAAAACTGTTTTTT. The encoded protein is CASSLLGQINNEKLFF.

This chain joins TRBV5-4 and TRBJ1-2; a possible D gene is TRBD1 (6 bases). Trimming pared 9 bases from V and 3 bases from J, leaving 15 bases between. Germline CDR1 SGHNT, CDR2 YYREEE (reference sequence). The CDR3 totals 13 residues. The CDR3 DNA sequence: TGTGCCACCACTCGGGGGCTTGACTATGGCTACACCTTC. Amino acid sequence: CATTRGLDYGYTF.

V usage is TRBV4-3 and J usage is TRBJ1-2, with no clear D. The CDR3 has 14 residues. Trimming removed 0 bases at V and 5 bases at J, with 10 bases between. Germline-derived CDR1 and CDR2 are LGHNA and YSLEER. CDR3 sequence reads: CASSQDRTAYGYTF. In nucleotides, the CDR3 is TGCGCCAGCAGCCAAGATAGGACGGCTTATGGCTACACCTTC.

The chain uses TRBV9 and TRBJ2-7; unclear D gene. In germline, CDR1 is SGDLS, CDR2 YYNGEE. The CDR3 is 15 amino acids. Trimming removed 0 bases from V and 4 bases from J, with 14 bases in between. This CDR3 is CASSVGIGSRYEQYF. DNA of the CDR3: TGTGCCAGCAGCGTAGGTATTGGCAGCAGATACGAGCAGTACTTC.

A word on this clone: Mismatch with germline at one junction end may stem from a read error. The gene calls are TRBV5-4 and TRBJ1-1; TRBD1 matches at 7 bases. This CDR3 is built from 15 residues. Per germline, CDR1 SGHNT and CDR2 YYREEE (reference sequence). In nucleotides, the CDR3 is TGCGCCAGCAGCCAAGACGAAGGGGGCGCGGAGTTAGCTTTCTTT. This gives the protein CASSQDEGGAELAFF.